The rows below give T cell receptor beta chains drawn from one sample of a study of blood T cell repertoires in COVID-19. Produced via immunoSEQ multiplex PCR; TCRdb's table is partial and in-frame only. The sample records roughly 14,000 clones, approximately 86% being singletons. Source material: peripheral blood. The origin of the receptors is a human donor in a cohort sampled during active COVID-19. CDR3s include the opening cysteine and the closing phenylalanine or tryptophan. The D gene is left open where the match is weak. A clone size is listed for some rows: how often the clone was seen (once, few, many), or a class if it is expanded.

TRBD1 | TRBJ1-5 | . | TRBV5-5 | TGTGCCAGCAGCTTGGTACAGGGGGTGGGCAATCAGCCCCAGCATTTT | CASSLVQGVGNQPQHF
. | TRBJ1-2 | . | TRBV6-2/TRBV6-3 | TGTGCCAGCAGTCCCCGGGTCAACGGCTACACCTTC | CASSPRVNGYTF
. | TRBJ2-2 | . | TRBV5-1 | TGCGCCAGCAGCTTGCTATCAGGGGTCGGGGAGCTGTTTTTT | CASSLLSGVGELFF
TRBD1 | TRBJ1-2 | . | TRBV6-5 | TGTGCCAGCAGTTACTCTAGACAGGGGGCCTATGGCTACACCTTC | CASSYSRQGAYGYTF
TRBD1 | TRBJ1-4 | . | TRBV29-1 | TGCAGCGTTGGCTGGACAGGGGACGATGAAAAACTGTTTTTT | CSVGWTGDDEKLFF
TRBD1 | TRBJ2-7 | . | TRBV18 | TGTGCCAGCTCTACCGGGACAGGGTCCTACGAGCAGTACTTC | CASSTGTGSYEQYF
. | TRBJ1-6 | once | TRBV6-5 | TGTGCCAGCAGTTACAGGGGAGGGAATTCACCCCTCCACTTT | CASSYRGGNSPLHF
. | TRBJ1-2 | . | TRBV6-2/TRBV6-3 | TGTGCCAGCAGTACGGACAGTAACTATGGCTACACCTTC | CASSTDSNYGYTF
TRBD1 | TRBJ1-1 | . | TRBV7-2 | TGTGCCAGCAGACCCGGGACAGGGGCCCCTGAAGCTTTCTTT | CASRPGTGAPEAFF
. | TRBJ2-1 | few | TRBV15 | TGTGCCACCAGCAGAGATAAACAGGGTTACTACAATGAGCAGTTCTTC | CATSRDKQGYYNEQFF
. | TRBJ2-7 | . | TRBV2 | TGTGCCAGCAACCAGGGGATCTCCTACGAGCAGTACTTC | CASNQGISYEQYF
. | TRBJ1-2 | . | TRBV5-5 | TGTGCCAGCACCTTTGGAGACCCTCTCTATGGCTACACCTTC | CASTFGDPLYGYTF
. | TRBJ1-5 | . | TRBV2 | TGTGCCAGCAGTGTGGAGATTCAGCCCCAGCATTTT | CASSVEIQPQHF
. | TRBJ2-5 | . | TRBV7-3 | TGTGCCAGCAGCTTAACTGGCGGGGCGTACCAAGAGACCCAGTACTTC | CASSLTGGAYQETQYF
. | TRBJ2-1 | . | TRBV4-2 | TGTGCCAGCAGCCACGGTGGTCTAGATTCCTACAATGAGCAGTTCTTC | CASSHGGLDSYNEQFF
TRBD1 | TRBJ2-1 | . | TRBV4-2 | TGTGCCAGCAGCCTTGGACAGGGGGATGAGCAGTTCTTC | CASSLGQGDEQFF
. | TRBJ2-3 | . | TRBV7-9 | TGTGCCAGCAGCTCCCTTTCAGATACGCAGTATTTT | CASSSLSDTQYF
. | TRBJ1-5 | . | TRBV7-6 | TGTGCCAGCAGCTTAGCAGGGGAAGGCCAGCCCCAGCATTTT | CASSLAGEGQPQHF
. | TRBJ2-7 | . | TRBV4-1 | TGCGCCAGCAGCCAAGAGGGGTGGAGGGGCTCCTACGAGCAGTACTTC | CASSQEGWRGSYEQYF
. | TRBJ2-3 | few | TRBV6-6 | TGTGCCAGCAGTCCCTGGGAAAACAGGGCAGATACGCAGTATTTT | CASSPWENRADTQYF
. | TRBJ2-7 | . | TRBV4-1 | TGCGCCAGCAGCCAAGGACCTAGGAGCTCCTACGAGCAGTACTTC | CASSQGPRSSYEQYF
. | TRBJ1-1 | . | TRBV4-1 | TGCGCCAGCAGCCCGATCCCCCTCAGGGCCACTGAAGCTTTCTTT | CASSPIPLRATEAFF
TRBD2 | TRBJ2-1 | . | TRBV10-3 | TGTGCCATCAGTGAGGCCAGCGGGGGGGAGAATGAGCAGTTCTTC | CAISEASGGENEQFF
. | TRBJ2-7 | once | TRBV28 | TGTGCCAGCAGCCGAGGACAGTCCTACGAGCAGTACTTC | CASSRGQSYEQYF
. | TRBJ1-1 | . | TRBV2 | TGTGCCAGCAGTGACCTAGAGAACACTGAAGCTTTCTTT | CASSDLENTEAFF
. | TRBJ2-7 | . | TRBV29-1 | TGCAGCGCCCGAAGGTCGGCAGGGGGGAGCCACGAGCAGTACTTC | CSARRSAGGSHEQYF
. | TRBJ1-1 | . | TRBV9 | TGTGCCAGCAGCGTAGGTCAGGTGAACACTGAAGCTTTCTTT | CASSVGQVNTEAFF
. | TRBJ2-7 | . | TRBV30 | TGTGCCTGGAGTGGAGGGTCGGGCGAGCAGTACTTC | CAWSGGSGEQYF
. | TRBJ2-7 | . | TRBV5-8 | TGTGCCAGCAGCTTGAGCGGCTACGAGCAGTACTTC | CASSLSGYEQYF
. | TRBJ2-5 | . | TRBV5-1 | TGCGCCAGCACCAGGGACACACAAGAGACCCAGTACTTC | CASTRDTQETQYF
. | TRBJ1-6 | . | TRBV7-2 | TGTGCCAGCAGCTTAAGGGACAAGAATTCACCCCTCCACTTT | CASSLRDKNSPLHF
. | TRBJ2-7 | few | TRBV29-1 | TGCAGCTATAGGAGCTCCTACGAGCAGTACTTC | CSYRSSYEQYF